This T cell receptor (beta chain) stems from a study of tumor and adjacent non-tumor tissue in lung cancer (dated by TCRdb to 2017 to 2018). Context from the whole study: The cohort included under 15 adenocarcinoma, a couple of squamous cell carcinoma and 1 small cell lung cancer patients. Among the 15 or so patients, ages ranged from roughly 31 to 76 years, approximately ten were men and 5 were women, and disease was TNM stage I to III. Sequencing generated a total of roughly 130 million productive TCRbeta reads, averaging about 4.2 million reads per sample. Using bulk TCRbeta repertoires from approximately 15 lung cancer patients, the study set lung tumor tissue side by side with matched distant non-tumor lung tissue. TCRbeta CDR3 sequencing was performed on 30 to 35 paired specimens, with one tumor sample and one normal lung sample collected per patient.

RNA was isolated from bulk unsorted tissue, and RNA quality was assessed with a NanoDrop ND-1000 and an Agilent 2100. Donors were newly diagnosed lung cancer patients admitted for thoracic surgery in China between August and November 2014, without prior chemotherapy. Patients with previous radiotherapy or chemotherapy, or with another concurrent cancer, were excluded from the study. Surgical tissue pieces of roughly 1-2.2 cm3 were preserved in RNAlater solution and were kept at -80 degrees C until use. CDR1 and CDR2 are read off the germline V gene as MDHEN and SYDVKM. Its CDR3 holds 16 amino acids, cysteine through phenylalanine. Just the 48-base CDR3 DNA is kept, in frame starting at base 1. Library construction relied on multiplex PCR. Sequenced on an Illumina HiSeq 2500. TCRbeta libraries were constructed through three rounds of nested PCR with primers (Table S4) according to protocols adapted from ARM-PCR. Before sequencing, PCR products in the 200-500 bp range were cut out of the gel and cleaned up using the QIAquick gel extraction kit. In the original analysis: Reads were cleaned with Trimmomatic, merged with FLASH into complete CDR3 sequences, and assigned to V(D)J germline segments with MiTCR. VDJtools was used to compute clonal diversity as the inverse Simpson's index. A read counted as productive if the sequence was in-frame and lacked a premature stop codon. TCRdb ran its own pipeline on the public reads, namely fastp trimming at Q25 and MiXCR clone calling, and kept in-frame beta chains. A single entry per CDR3 protein holds the most common genes and DNA from its merged rows. The authors' filters were not applied to this entry. The sample data list 60,000 to 90,000 distinct CDR3 sequences, and around 74% of these were observed just once. About an eighth of the sample belongs to the ten largest clones.

The research as a whole found: The methods do not name the sequencing platform or mention unique molecular identifiers. With only approximately 16 patients in the cohort, the authors noted that larger samples and more detailed clinical data are needed. Tumor tissue showed significantly greater TCR diversity (inverse Simpson) than normal lung tissue (around 450 vs 150, P = 0.0075, Mann-Whitney U test). In normal lung, the top 100 clones accounted for a significantly larger cumulative share of the repertoire than in tumor tissue. Because peripheral blood was not sequenced, blood TCRbeta repertoires in the lung cancer patients of the study were not examined. Younger patients had significantly higher TCR diversity, and higher tumor TCR diversity was associated with shorter overall and disease-free survival.

Remarks on this clonotype: No cognate antigen has been identified for it. A single base separates this from a much larger clone, so it may be a read error.

The sequencing input was lung tumor tissue. The chain uses TRBV28 and TRBJ2-6, and possibly TRBD2, on 6 matching bases. The sequence came from a woman aged 45-65 years with non-small cell lung cancer. The DNA is TGTGCCAGCATTCCTAGCGAAGGCTCTGGGGCCAACCTCCTGACTTTC. This is translated as CASIPSEGSGANLLTF.